This is a list of T cell receptor beta chains from one sample in a study of cytomegalovirus exposure and HLA in healthy donors. Measured with immunoSEQ multiplex PCR; TCRdb has only the in-frame clones, and not every one. The sample includes some 140,000 clones, roughly three quarters seen only once; the top ten take roughly 2.3%. The specimen was PBMCs. The source is a young man in good health and CMV-seronegative. CDR3s include the opening cysteine and the closing phenylalanine or tryptophan. Fields, in order: J gene, D gene, V gene, CDR3 length, clone size, CDR3 DNA, CDR3 protein. A D gene is named only where the DNA matches it firmly. Expanded clones are given a class, and other clones once, few, many or no size at all.

TRBJ1-1 TRBD1 TRBV28 12 NA TGTGCCACACGGACAGGGGTTATTGAAGCTTTCTTT CATRTGVIEAFF
TRBJ2-2 TRBD2 TRBV18 16 NA TGTGCCAGCTCACCCACGGCGGGAGTGGGCACCGGGGAGCTGTTTTTT CASSPTAGVGTGELFF
TRBJ2-3 NA TRBV30 12 NA TGTGCCTGGAGTATCGAGGCTGATACGCAGTATTTT CAWSIEADTQYF
TRBJ2-2 TRBD2 TRBV29-1 17 NA TGCAGCGCGGGGGGACTAGCGGGAGCTTCGAGGACCGGGGAGCTGTTTTTT CSAGGLAGASRTGELFF
TRBJ1-5 NA TRBV7-2 15 NA TGTGCCAGCAGCTTACAACAGGGACGCAATCAGCCCCAGCATTTT CASSLQQGRNQPQHF
TRBJ2-7 TRBD1 TRBV10-2 12 NA TGCGCCAGCACAGGACAGGGCTACGAGCAGTACTTC CASTGQGYEQYF
TRBJ2-1 NA TRBV30 15 once TGTGCCTGGAGTGTACTAGGGGGGGGGTACAATGAGCAGTTCTTC CAWSVLGGGYNEQFF
TRBJ2-1 TRBD2 TRBV6-1 15 few TGTGCCAGCAGTCGACTAGCGGGAGGGAAGAATGAGCAGTTCTTC CASSRLAGGKNEQFF
TRBJ1-1 NA TRBV30 13 NA TGTGCCTTGCTTCGGGTTGCTAAGACTGAAGCTTTCTTT CALLRVAKTEAFF
TRBJ1-1 TRBD1 TRBV5-1 13 NA TGCGCCAGCAGCAAGGGACAGAGGACTGAAGCTTTCTTT CASSKGQRTEAFF
TRBJ2-5 NA TRBV18 15 NA TGTGCCAGCTCACGTGCCGGCGAAAGCGGGGAGACCCAGTACTTC CASSRAGESGETQYF
TRBJ2-2 TRBD2 TRBV6-5 15 NA TGTGCCAGCAGTGGACTGGGACTAGCTACCGGGGAGCTGTTTTTT CASSGLGLATGELFF
TRBJ1-2 NA TRBV7-8 14 NA TGTGCCAGCAGCTTAGTGGGAGGGACGCGCGGCTACACCTTC CASSLVGGTRGYTF
TRBJ2-7 TRBD2 TRBV27 14 NA TGTGCCACCCACGGACTAGCGGGACCCTACGAGCAGTACTTC CATHGLAGPYEQYF
TRBJ1-5 TRBD1 TRBV2 14 few TGTGCCAGCAGTCCGGACAGGGACAATCAGCCCCAGCATTTT CASSPDRDNQPQHF
TRBJ1-4 NA TRBV6-5 14 many TGTGCCAGCAGGCTCGGACAGTTCAATGAAAAACTGTTTTTT CASRLGQFNEKLFF
TRBJ2-5 TRBD2 TRBV30 18 NA TGTGCCTGGAGTGGACCGGGACTAGCGGAAAATTTCCAAGAGACCCAGTACTTC CAWSGPGLAENFQETQYF
TRBJ2-7 TRBD2 TRBV7-2 16 NA TGTGCCAGCACCCTCTGGGGGGGTGAGCGGACCTACGAGCAGTACTTC CASTLWGGERTYEQYF
TRBJ2-5 NA TRBV20-1 10 NA TGCAGTGCTAGGCGAGAGACCCAGTACTTC CSARRETQYF
TRBJ1-4 NA TRBV7-6 15 NA TGTGCCAGCAGCGCCCAGGGTTTGACTCGGGAAAAACTGTTTTTT CASSAQGLTREKLFF
TRBJ1-1 NA TRBV19 14 NA TGTGCCAGTAGTGCTAGTCGCCAAATGCCCGAAGCTTTCTTT CASSASRQMPEAFF
TRBJ1-1 TRBD1 TRBV10-2 13 NA TGCGCCAGCAGTGAGACAGGGGTGATTGAAGCTTTCTTT CASSETGVIEAFF
TRBJ2-3 TRBD1 TRBV5-1 14 NA TGCGCCAGCAGGCTGACAGGGAGCACAGATACGCAGTATTTT CASRLTGSTDTQYF
TRBJ1-1 NA TRBV19 14 NA TGTGCCAGTAGAACCCAGGGCATGAACACTGAAGCTTTCTTT CASRTQGMNTEAFF
TRBJ2-3 TRBD2 TRBV7-9 17 once TGTGCCAGCAGCCCGGGACTAGCGGGAGGGTACAGGCATACGCAGTATTTT CASSPGLAGGYRHTQYF
TRBJ2-7 NA TRBV30 14 NA TGTGCCTGGAGTGTAGGTGGGAGCAGGTACGAGCAGTACTTC CAWSVGGSRYEQYF
TRBJ2-7 NA TRBV9 14 NA TGTGCCAGCAGCGTTGATTCGAGCTCCTACGAGCAGTACTTC CASSVDSSSYEQYF
TRBJ2-1 NA TRBV6-4 13 NA TGTGCCAGCAGCGGACATTCAAACAATGAGCAGTTCTTC CASSGHSNNEQFF
TRBJ2-7 NA TRBV2 15 once TGTGCCAGCAACGAGATCACGGGACACTATTACGAGCAGTACTTC CASNEITGHYYEQYF
TRBJ1-2 NA TRBV5-1 12 NA TGCGCCAGCAGCGACATAACCTATGGCTACACCTTC CASSDITYGYTF
TRBJ1-1 TRBD1 TRBV5-1 14 NA TGCGCCAGCTCAAAAGCAGGGGGCGCGGGTGAAGCTTTCTTT CASSKAGGAGEAFF